One sample yielded the 8 T cell receptor beta chains listed below, sequenced in a study of blood T cell repertoires in COVID-19. Using immunoSEQ multiplex PCR, the repertoire was profiled, and TCRdb retains in-frame clones only, with some absent. The sample carries tens of thousands of clones, approximately 82% recorded once. The source material was peripheral blood. All receptors come from an elderly woman with acute or convalescent COVID-19.

The chain couples TRBV30 to TRBJ1-3, with D maybe TRBD1 (5 bases). The V end was cut by 0 bases, the J end by 3 bases, with 9 bases between. CDR3 length equals 14 residues. Germline V gives CDR1 GTSNPN, CDR2 SVGIG (reference sequence). The CDR3 nucleotides read TGTGCCTGGAGTGTCGGGACTGATGGAAACACCATATATTTT. Protein sequence: CAWSVGTDGNTIYF.

V and J are TRBV7-2 and TRBJ2-2; no definite D call. V shed 1 base and J shed 5 bases, with 14 bases lying between them. The CDR3 has 16 amino acids. In germline, CDR1 is SGHTA, CDR2 FQGNSA. The CDR3 DNA reads as TGTGCCAGCAGCTTAGACCAGGTCGGCGATACCGGGGAGCTGTTTTTT. Translated: CASSLDQVGDTGELFF. The full variable domain, rest sourced from reference TRBV7-2 and TRBJ2-2, is GAGVSQSPSNKVTEKGKDVELRCDPISGHTALYWYRQSLGQGLEFLIYFQGNSAPDKSGLPSDRFSAERTGGSVSTLTIQRTQQEDSAVYLCASSLDQVGDTGELFFGEGSRLTVL.

The chain couples TRBV7-3 to TRBJ2-7, with D perhaps matching TRBD1 (5 bases). CDR1 SGHTA and CDR2 FQGTGA come from the germline V gene. V was pared by 1 base and J by 7 bases, with 11 bases between. The CDR3 has 13 amino acids. The CDR3 spells CASSLNRYQEQYF. CDR3 in DNA: TGTGCCAGCAGCTTAAACAGGTACCAAGAGCAGTACTTC.

V gene TRBV5-1 combines with J gene TRBJ1-3, with D possibly matching TRBD1 (6 bases). The CDR3 has 15 residues. Trimming stripped 0 bases from V and 0 bases from J, with 7 bases between. Germline loops: CDR1 SGHRS, CDR2 YFSETQ. The CDR3 DNA reads TGCGCCAGCAGCTTGGGGGACACCTCTGGAAACACCATATATTTT. This gives the protein CASSLGDTSGNTIYF.

The chain recombines TRBV6-6 with TRBJ1-4, with a tentative D call TRBD1 (5 bases). The germline CDR1 and CDR2 sequences are MNHNY and SVGAGI (reference sequence). V lost 2 bases to trimming and J lost 8 bases, with 9 bases between them. This CDR3 contains 13 residues. CDR3 amino acids: CASSYMGGEKLFF. The DNA for the CDR3 is TGTGCCAGCAGTTACATGGGGGGAGAAAAACTGTTTTTT.

J is TRBJ1-4 and V is TRBV5-4; 10 nucleotides line up with TRBD1. The ends lost 2 bases at V and 7 bases at J; junction bases unmatched: 2. This CDR3 has 14 residues. Germline values: CDR1 SGHNT, CDR2 YYREEE (reference sequence). In DNA form, the CDR3 reads TGTGCCAGCAGCTTAGGGACAGGGGTTGAAAAACTGTTTTTT. Protein product: CASSLGTGVEKLFF.

The rearrangement joins TRBV28 to TRBJ1-6; D perhaps matches TRBD1 (5 bases). CDR1 and CDR2 (germline): MDHEN, SYDVKM. The CDR3 is made up of 18 amino acids. V dropped 8 bases and J dropped 5 bases, with 25 bases sitting between them. CDR3 DNA sequence: TGTGCCAGCGGCCAGGAGCAGGGACTGGTATATAATAATTCACCCCTCCACTTT. Translating gives CASGQEQGLVYNNSPLHF. The full variable domain, completed using reference TRBV28 and TRBJ1-6, is DVKVTQSSRYLVKRTGEKVFLECVQDMDHENMFWYRQDPGLGLRLIYFSYDVKMKEKGDIPEGYSVSREKKERFSLILESASTNQTSMYLCASGQEQGLVYNNSPLHFGNGTRLTVT.

V and J are TRBV5-1 and TRBJ2-2, with TRBD1 as a possible D gene (5 bases). The CDR3 has 14 residues. Germline values: CDR1 SGHRS, CDR2 YFSETQ. With 0 bases removed from V and 8 bases from J, the gap between germline ends came to 11 bases. Written as DNA, the CDR3 is TGCGCCAGCAGCTTGGATGGACAAGAAGGGGAGCTGTTTTTT. Residues: CASSLDGQEGELFF.